This T cell receptor beta chain appears in the sequencing data of a study of monozygotic twins with inflammatory bowel disease. General study points: In these data, no single strong IBD-associated signal or clonotype received support.

Concerning this clonotype itself: No antigen is known for it.

The germline CDR1 and CDR2 sequences are LNHDA and SQIVND (reference sequence). CDR3 size: 14 residues. From the 5' RACE reads, TCRdb lists one entry per CDR3 protein and no DNA. The listing contains about 160,000 distinct CDR3 sequences. The sequencing input was blood. The chain employs TRBV19 and TRBJ2-1; with no DNA, the TCRdb D assignment of TRBD2 cannot be verified. This clonotype was sampled from a human donor with ulcerative colitis or Crohn's disease, or a healthy co-twin of an affected twin (not recorded which). CDR3 in amino acids: CASTSELGGNEQFF.